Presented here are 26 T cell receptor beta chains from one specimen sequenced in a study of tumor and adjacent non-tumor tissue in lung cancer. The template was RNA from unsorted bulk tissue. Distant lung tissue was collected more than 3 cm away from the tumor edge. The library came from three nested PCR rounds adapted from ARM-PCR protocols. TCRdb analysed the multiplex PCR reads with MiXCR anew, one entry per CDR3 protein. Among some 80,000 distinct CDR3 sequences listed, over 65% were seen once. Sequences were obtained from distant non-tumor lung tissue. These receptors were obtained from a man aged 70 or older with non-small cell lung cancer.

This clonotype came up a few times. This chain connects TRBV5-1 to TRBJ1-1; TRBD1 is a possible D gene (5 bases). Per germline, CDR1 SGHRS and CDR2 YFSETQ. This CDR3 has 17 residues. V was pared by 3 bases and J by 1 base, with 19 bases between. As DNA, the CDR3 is TGCGCCAGCAGCTCCCTCCCCGCGGGGCTCGAGAACACTGAAGCTTTCTTT. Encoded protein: CASSSLPAGLENTEAFF.

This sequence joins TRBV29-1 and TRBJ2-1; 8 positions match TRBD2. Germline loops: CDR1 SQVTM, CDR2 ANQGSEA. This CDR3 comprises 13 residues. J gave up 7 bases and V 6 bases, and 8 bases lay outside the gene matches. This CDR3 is CSVRDSGGNEQFF. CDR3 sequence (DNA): TGCAGCGTCCGAGACAGCGGGGGTAATGAGCAGTTCTTC.

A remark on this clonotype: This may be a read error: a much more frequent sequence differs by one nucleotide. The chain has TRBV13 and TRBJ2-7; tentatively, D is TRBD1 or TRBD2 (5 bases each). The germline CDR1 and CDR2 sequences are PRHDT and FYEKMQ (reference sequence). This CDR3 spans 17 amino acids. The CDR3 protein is CASSPHPGRDASYERYF. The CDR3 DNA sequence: TGTGCCAGCAGCCCCCATCCCGGCAGGGACGCCTCCTACGAGCGGTACTTC.

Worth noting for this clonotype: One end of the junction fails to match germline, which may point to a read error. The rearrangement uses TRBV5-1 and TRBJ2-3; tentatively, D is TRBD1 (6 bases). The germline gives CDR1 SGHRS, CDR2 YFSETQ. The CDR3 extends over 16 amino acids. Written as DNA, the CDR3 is TGCGCCAGCAGCTTGCTTGCCAGCAGGGACACAGATACACAGTATTTT. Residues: CASSLLASRDTDTQYF.

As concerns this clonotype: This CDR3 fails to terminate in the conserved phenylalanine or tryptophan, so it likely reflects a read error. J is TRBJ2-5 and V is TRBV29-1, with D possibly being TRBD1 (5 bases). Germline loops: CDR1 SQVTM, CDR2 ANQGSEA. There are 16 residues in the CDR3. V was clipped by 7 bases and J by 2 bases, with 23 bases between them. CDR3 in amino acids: CSAKPYLQTDQETQYL. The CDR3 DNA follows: TGCAGCGCCAAGCCCTATCTCCAGACAGATCAAGAGACCCAGTACTTA.

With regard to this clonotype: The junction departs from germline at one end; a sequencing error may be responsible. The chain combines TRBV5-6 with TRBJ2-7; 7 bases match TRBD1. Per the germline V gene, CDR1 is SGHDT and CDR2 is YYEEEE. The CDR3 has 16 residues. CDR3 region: CASSSVVPDRTYGQYF. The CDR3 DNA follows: TGTGCCAGCAGCTCCGTTGTCCCGGACAGGACATACGGGCAGTACTTC.

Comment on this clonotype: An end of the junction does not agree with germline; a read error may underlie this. The CDR3 reads CASILVGRGVVGELFF. In DNA, the CDR3 is TGTGCCAGCATCTTAGTGGGCAGGGGGGTTGTCGGGGAGCTGTTTTTT. The V call is TRBV11-2, the J call TRBJ2-2; weak D call: TRBD1 (7 bases). Germline-derived CDR1 and CDR2 are SGHAT and FQNNGV. CDR3 length equals 16 residues.

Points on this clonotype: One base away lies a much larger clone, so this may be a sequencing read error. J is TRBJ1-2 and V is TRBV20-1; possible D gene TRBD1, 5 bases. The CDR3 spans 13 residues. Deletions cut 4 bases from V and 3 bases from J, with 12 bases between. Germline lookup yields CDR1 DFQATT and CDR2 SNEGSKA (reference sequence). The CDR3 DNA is TGCAGTGCTATGGACAAGGGGTACTATGGCTACACCTTC. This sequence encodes CSAMDKGYYGYTF.

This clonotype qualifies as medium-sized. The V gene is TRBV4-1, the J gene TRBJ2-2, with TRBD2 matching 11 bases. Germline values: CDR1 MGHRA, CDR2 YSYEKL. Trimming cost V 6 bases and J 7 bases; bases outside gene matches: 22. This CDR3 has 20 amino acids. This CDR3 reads CASRARGSSGGPRGIGELFF. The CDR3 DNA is TGCGCCAGCAGAGCAAGAGGGTCTAGCGGGGGGCCGCGGGGAATCGGGGAGCTGTTTTTT.

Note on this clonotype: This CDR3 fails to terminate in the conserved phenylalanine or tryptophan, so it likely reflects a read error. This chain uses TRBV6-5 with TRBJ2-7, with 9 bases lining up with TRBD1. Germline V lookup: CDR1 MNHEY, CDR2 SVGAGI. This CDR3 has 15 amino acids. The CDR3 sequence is CASSYLGQGFHEQYR. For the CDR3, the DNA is TGTGCCAGCAGTTACCTCGGACAGGGGTTCCACGAACAGTACCGC.

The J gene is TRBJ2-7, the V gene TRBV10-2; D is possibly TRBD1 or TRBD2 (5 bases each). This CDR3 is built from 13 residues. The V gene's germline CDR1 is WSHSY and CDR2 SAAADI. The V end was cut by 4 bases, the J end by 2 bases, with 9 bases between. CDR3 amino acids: CASSGLGAYEQYF. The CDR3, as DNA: TGCGCCAGCAGTGGACTGGGGGCCTACGAGCAGTACTTC.

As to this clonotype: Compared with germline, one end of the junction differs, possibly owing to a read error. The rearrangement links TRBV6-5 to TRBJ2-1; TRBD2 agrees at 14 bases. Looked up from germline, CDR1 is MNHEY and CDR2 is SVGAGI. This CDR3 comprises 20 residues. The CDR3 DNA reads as TGTACCAGCAGTTACTCGATGCCGGGACTAGCGGGAGTGGAATCCAATGAGCAGTTCTTC. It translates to CTSSYSMPGLAGVESNEQFF.

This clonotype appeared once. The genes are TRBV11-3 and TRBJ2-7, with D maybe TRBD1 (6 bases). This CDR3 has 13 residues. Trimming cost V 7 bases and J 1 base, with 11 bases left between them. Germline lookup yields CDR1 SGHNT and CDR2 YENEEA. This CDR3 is CASNAGVSYEQYF. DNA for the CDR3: TGTGCCAGCAACGCAGGGGTTTCCTACGAGCAGTACTTC.

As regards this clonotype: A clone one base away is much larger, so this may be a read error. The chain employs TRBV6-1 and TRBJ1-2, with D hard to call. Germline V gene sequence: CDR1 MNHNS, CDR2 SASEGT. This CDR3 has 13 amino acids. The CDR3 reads CDSSKLVDYGYTF. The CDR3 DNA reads TGTGACAGCAGTAAGCTAGTGGACTATGGCTACACCTTC.

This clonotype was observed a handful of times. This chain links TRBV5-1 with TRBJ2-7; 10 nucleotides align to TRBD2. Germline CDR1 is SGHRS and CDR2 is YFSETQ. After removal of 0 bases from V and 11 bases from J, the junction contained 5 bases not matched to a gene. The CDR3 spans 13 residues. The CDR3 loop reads CASSLGLAGEEYF. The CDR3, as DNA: TGCGCCAGCAGCTTGGGCCTAGCGGGGGAGGAGTACTTC.

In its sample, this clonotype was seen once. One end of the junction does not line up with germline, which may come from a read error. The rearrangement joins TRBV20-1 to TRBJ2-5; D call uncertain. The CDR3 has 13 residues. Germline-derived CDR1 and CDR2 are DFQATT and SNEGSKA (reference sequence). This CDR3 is CSARDNFQEIQYF. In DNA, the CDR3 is TGCAGTGCTAGAGATAACTTCCAAGAGATCCAGTACTTC.

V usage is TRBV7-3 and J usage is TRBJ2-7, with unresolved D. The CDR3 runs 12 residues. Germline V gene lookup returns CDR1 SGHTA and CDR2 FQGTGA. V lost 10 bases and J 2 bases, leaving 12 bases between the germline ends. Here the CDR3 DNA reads TGTGCCACAGAAAGGGCCCCCTACGAGCAGTACTTC. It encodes CATERAPYEQYF. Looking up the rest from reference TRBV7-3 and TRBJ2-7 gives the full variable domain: GAGVSQTPSNKVTEKGKYVELRCDPISGHTALYWYRQSLGQGPEFLIYFQGTGAADDSGLPNDRFFAVRPEGSVSTLKIQRTERGDSAVYLCATERAPYEQYFGPGTRLTVT.

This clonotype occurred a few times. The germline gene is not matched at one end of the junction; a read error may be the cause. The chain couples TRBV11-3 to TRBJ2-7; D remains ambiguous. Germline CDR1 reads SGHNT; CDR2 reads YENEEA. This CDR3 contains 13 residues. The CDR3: CAISSDVSYEQCF. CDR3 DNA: TGTGCCATCAGCTCTGACGTCTCCTACGAGCAATGCTTC.

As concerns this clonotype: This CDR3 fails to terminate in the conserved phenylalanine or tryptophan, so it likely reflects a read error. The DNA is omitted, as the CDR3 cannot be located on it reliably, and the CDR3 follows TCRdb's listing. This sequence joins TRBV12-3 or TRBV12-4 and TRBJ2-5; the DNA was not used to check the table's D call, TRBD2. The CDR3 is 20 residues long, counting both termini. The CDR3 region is CASRKSDHPNSGLPQETPYI.

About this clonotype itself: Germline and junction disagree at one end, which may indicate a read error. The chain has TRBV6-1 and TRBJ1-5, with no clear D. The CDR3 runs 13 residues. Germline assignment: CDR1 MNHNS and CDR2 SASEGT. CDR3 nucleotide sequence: TGTGCCAACAGTGTTAGTAGGATTCAGCCCCAGCATTTT. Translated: CANSVSRIQPQHF.

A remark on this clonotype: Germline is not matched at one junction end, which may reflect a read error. The CDR3 sequence is CASTLGTGGKQPQHF. DNA of the CDR3: TGTGCCAGCACTTTAGGGACAGGGGGCAAACAACCCCAGCATTTT. The V call is TRBV12-3 or TRBV12-4, the J call TRBJ1-5; 12 bases fit TRBD1. This CDR3 contains 15 residues.

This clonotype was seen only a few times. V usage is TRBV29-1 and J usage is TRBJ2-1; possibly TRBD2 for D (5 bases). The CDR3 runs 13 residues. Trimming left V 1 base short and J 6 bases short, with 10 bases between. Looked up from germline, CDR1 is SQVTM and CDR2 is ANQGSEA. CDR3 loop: CSVEATMSNEQFF. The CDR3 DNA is TGCAGCGTTGAAGCGACTATGAGCAATGAGCAGTTCTTC.

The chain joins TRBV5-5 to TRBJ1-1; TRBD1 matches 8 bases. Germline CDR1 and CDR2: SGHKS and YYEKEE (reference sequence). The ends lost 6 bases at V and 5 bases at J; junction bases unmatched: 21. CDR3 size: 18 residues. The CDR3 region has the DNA TGTGCCAGCAATTACAAGCCGGGACAGGTGGCGGGTATGACTGAAGCTTTCTTT. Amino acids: CASNYKPGQVAGMTEAFF.

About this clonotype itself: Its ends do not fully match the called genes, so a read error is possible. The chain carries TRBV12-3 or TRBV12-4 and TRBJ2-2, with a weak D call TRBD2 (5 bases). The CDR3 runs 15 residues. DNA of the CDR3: TGTGTCAGCAGTCCCCAACACGGGAATGCCGGGGAGCTGTTTTTT. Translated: CVSSPQHGNAGELFF.

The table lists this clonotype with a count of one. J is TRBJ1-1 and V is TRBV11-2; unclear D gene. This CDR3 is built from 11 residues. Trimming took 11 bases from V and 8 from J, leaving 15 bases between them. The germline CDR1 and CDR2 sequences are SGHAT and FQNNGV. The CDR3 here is CAGAIVDEAFF. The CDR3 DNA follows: TGTGCCGGAGCCATAGTGGACGAAGCTTTCTTT.

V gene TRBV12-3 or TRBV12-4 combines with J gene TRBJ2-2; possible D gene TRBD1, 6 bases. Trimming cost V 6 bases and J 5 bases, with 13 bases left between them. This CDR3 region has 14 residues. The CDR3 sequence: CASSPQGWTGELFF. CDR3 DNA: TGTGCCAGCAGCCCTCAGGGGTGGACCGGGGAGCTGTTTTTT.